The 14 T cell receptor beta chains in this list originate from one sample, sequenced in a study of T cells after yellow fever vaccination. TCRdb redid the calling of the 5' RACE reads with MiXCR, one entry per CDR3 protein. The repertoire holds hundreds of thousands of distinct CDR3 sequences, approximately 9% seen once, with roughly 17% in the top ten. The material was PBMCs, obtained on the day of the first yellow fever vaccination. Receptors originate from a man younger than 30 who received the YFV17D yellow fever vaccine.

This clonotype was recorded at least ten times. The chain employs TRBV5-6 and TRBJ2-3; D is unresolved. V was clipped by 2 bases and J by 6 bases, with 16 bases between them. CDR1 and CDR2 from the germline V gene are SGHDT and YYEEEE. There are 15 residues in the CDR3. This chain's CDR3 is CASSLRPDKTDTQYF. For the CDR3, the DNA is TGTGCCAGCAGCTTACGGCCTGACAAGACGGATACGCAGTATTTT.

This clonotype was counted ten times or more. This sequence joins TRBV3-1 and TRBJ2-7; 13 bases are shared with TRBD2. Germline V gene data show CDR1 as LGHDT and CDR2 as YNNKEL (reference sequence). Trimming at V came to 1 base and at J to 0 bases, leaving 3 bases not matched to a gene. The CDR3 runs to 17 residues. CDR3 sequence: CASSQGLAGGSSYEQYF. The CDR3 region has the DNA TGTGCCAGCAGCCAAGGACTAGCGGGGGGCAGCTCCTACGAGCAGTACTTC.

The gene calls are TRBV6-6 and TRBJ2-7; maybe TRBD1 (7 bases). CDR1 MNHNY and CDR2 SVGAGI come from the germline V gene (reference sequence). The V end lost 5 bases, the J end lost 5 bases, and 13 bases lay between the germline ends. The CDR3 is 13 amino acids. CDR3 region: CASSQGGPNEQYF. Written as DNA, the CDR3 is TGTGCCAGCAGTCAGGGGGGCCCGAACGAGCAGTACTTC.

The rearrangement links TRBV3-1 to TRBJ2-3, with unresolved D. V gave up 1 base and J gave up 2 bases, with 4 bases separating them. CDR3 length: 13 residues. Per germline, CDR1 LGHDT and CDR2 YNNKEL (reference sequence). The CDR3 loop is CASSQGFTDTQYF. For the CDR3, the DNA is TGTGCCAGCAGCCAAGGGTTCACAGATACGCAGTATTTT.

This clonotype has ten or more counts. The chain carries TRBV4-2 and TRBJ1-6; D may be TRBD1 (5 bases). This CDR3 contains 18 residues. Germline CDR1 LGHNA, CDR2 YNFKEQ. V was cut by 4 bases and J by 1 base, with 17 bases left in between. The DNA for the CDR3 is TGTGCCAGCAGCCTAAGAAGGGGTAGGGGTTCCTATAATTCACCCCTCCACTTT. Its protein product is CASSLRRGRGSYNSPLHF.

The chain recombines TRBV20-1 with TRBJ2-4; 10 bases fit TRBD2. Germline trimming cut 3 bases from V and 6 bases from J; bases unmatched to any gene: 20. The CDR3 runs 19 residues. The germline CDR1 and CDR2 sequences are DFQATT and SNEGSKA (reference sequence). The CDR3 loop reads CSARSRRAGSGGAVNIQYF. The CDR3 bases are TGCAGTGCTAGGAGTAGAAGGGCGGGGAGCGGGGGGGCTGTAAACATTCAGTACTTC.

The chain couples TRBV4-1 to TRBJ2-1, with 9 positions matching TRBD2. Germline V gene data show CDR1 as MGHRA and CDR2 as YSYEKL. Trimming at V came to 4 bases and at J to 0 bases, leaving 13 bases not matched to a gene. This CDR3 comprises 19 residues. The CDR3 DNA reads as TGCGCCAGCAGCCCCTTGGGGTTAGCGGGGGCTACCTCCTACAATGAGCAGTTCTTC. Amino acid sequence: CASSPLGLAGATSYNEQFF.

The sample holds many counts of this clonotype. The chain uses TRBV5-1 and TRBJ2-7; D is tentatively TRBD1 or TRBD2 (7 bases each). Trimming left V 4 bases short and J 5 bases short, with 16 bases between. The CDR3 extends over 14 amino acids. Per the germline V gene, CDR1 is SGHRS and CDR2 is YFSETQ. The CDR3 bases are TGCGCCAGCAGCCCCCAGGGGGGGATACACGAGCAGTACTTC. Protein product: CASSPQGGIHEQYF. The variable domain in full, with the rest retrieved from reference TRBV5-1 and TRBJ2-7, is KAGVTQTPRYLIKTRGQQVTLSCSPISGHRSVSWYQQTPGQGLQFLFEYFSETQRNKGNFPGRFSGRQFSNSRSEMNVSTLELGDSALYLCASSPQGGIHEQYFGPGTRLTVT.

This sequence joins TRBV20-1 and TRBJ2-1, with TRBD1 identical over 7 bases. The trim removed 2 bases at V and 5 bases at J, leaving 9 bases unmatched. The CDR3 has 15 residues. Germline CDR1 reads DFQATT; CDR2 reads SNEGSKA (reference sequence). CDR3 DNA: TGCAGTGCTAGAATACCAGGGGGAAGAGACAATGAGCAGTTCTTC. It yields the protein CSARIPGGRDNEQFF.

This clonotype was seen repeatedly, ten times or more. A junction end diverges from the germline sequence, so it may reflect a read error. CDR3 coding DNA: TGTGCCAGCAGTCCCGGGACTTTGAACACCGGGGAGCTGTTTTTT. Protein sequence: CASSPGTLNTGELFF. The V gene is TRBV5-1, the J gene TRBJ2-2; perhaps TRBD2 as D (6 bases). The CDR3 extends over 15 amino acids. Germline V gives CDR1 SGHRS, CDR2 YFSETQ.

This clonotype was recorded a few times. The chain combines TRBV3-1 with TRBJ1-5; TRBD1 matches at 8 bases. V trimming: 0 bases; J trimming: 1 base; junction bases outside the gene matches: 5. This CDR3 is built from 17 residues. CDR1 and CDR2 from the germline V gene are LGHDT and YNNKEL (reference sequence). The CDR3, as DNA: TGTGCCAGCAGCCAAGAAGGGTGGACAGGGAGCAATCAGCCCCAGCATTTT. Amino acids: CASSQEGWTGSNQPQHF.

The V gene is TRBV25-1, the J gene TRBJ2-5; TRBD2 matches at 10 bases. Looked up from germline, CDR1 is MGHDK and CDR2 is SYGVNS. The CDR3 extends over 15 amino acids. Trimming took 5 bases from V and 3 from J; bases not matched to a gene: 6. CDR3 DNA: TGTGCCAGCAGTTCTGACCTAGCGGGGGAAGAGACCCAGTACTTC. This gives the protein CASSSDLAGEETQYF.

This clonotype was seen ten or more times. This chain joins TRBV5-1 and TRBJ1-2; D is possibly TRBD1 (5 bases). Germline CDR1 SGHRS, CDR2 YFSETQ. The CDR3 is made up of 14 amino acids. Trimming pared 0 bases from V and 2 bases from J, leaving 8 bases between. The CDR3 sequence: CASSLARTNYGYTF. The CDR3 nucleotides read TGCGCCAGCAGCTTGGCCCGGACAAACTATGGCTACACCTTC.

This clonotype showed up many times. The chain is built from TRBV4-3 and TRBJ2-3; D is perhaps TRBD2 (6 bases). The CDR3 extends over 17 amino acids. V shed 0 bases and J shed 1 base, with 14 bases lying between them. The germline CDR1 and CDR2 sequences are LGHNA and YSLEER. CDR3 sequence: CASSQDLPGGGTDTQYF. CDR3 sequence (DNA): TGCGCCAGCAGCCAAGACTTACCTGGAGGGGGCACAGATACGCAGTATTTT.